Below, 19 T cell receptor beta chains from the same sample are listed, as sequenced in a study of beta chain features in type 1 diabetes. Reverse transcribing all isolated RNA meant expressed TCRB transcripts were sequenced. Sequencing used immunoSEQ multiplex PCR; TCRdb keeps in-frame clones, though not all of them. The sample carries about 900,000 clones, 15% to 20% recorded once. Sequencing input: naive CD4+ T cells from blood. The origin of the receptors is a woman younger than 30 in good health.

This clone was detected a few times. V is TRBV5-4 and J is TRBJ2-7; 7 bases match TRBD1. J gave up 1 base and V 4 bases, and 5 bases lay outside the gene matches. CDR1 is SGHNT, CDR2 YYREEE, per germline (reference sequence). The CDR3 length is 14 residues. CDR3 protein: CASSPGTESYEQYF. The CDR3 DNA reads as TGTGCCAGCAGCCCCGGGACAGAATCCTACGAGCAGTACTTC.

This clone has more than one count but fewer than ten. The chain is built from TRBV7-2 and TRBJ2-7; D remains ambiguous. Germline CDR1 reads SGHTA; CDR2 reads FQGNSA. This CDR3 comprises 15 residues. The ends were cut back, 1 base at V and 4 bases at J, with 14 bases in the middle. CDR3 sequence: CASSLELTVSYEQYF. DNA for the CDR3: TGTGCCAGCAGCTTAGAACTGACGGTCTCATACGAGCAGTACTTC.

The chain joins TRBV11-2 to TRBJ2-7; no firm D call. The CDR3 is 15 residues long. Germline V gene lookup returns CDR1 SGHAT and CDR2 FQNNGV. With 0 bases removed from V and 7 bases from J, the gap between germline ends came to 16 bases. The CDR3 nucleotides are TGTGCCAGCAGCTTAGACCCGGGCCTCCTGGGGGAGCAGTACTTC. Amino acid sequence: CASSLDPGLLGEQYF.

Only a few counts were recorded for this clone. This sequence joins TRBV11-1 and TRBJ2-5; no definite D call. From germline, CDR1 is SGHAT and CDR2 FQDESV (reference sequence). The CDR3 length is 13 residues. V was pared by 1 base and J by 2 bases, with 5 bases between. The CDR3 region has the DNA TGTGCCAGCAGCTTAGTCGCTCAAGAGACCCAGTACTTC. Protein: CASSLVAQETQYF.

This clone was counted only a few times. This rearrangement joins TRBV11-1 to TRBJ2-5, with 11 positions matching TRBD2. Looked up from germline, CDR1 is SGHAT and CDR2 is FQDESV (reference sequence). V was pared by 6 bases and J by 5 bases, with 11 bases of the junction left unmatched. The CDR3 is 16 amino acids. CDR3 nucleotides: TGTGCCAGCAGATCCACTAGCGGGGGACCGGTTGAGACCCAGTACTTC. Protein sequence: CASRSTSGGPVETQYF.

As DNA, the CDR3 is TGCGCCAGCAGCCTAAACGTGGGCTACGAGCAGTACTTC. Protein: CASSLNVGYEQYF. The chain couples TRBV4-3 to TRBJ2-7, with D hard to call. The germline CDR1 and CDR2 sequences are LGHNA and YSLEER. Trimming cost V 4 bases and J 3 bases, with 10 bases left between them. This CDR3 spans 13 amino acids.

V gene TRBV7-2 combines with J gene TRBJ2-7, with D tentatively TRBD1 (5 bases). In germline, CDR1 is SGHTA, CDR2 FQGNSA. The CDR3 is 13 amino acids. V was clipped by 0 bases and J by 3 bases, with 6 bases between them. CDR3 nucleotide sequence: TGTGCCAGCAGCTTAGCAGGGGACTACGAGCAGTACTTC. It codes for CASSLAGDYEQYF.

V is TRBV4-3 and J is TRBJ2-3, with TRBD2 matching over 7 bases. The CDR3 contains 15 residues. Germline CDR1 LGHNA, CDR2 YSLEER. The V gene end was trimmed by 6 bases and the J gene end by 5 bases; junction bases not matched to a gene: 11. The CDR3 loop is CASSIVAGAVDTQYF. The DNA for the CDR3 is TGCGCCAGCAGTATAGTCGCGGGAGCAGTAGATACGCAGTATTTT.

Here the CDR3 reads CASSWGQAHSYNEQFF. CDR3 bases: TGTGCCAGCAGCTGGGGACAGGCCCACTCCTACAATGAGCAGTTCTTC. This rearrangement joins TRBV5-4 to TRBJ2-1, with 8 bases fitting TRBD1. The germline V gene has CDR1 SGHNT and CDR2 YYREEE (reference sequence). V gave up 3 bases and J gave up 0 bases; unmatched junction bases: 5. This CDR3 region has 16 residues.

The rearrangement links TRBV16 to TRBJ2-1, with 12 bases aligning to TRBD2. Trimming cost V 0 bases and J 4 bases; bases outside gene matches: 7. Germline assignment: CDR1 KGHSY and CDR2 FQNENV. CDR3 length equals 18 residues. CDR3 sequence: CASSQSLTSGRLYNEQFF. As DNA, the CDR3 is TGTGCCAGCAGCCAATCGCTAACTAGCGGGAGGCTATACAATGAGCAGTTCTTC.

V usage is TRBV28 and J usage is TRBJ2-6; D remains ambiguous. V dropped 7 bases and J dropped 0 bases, with 10 bases sitting between them. The CDR3 extends over 15 amino acids. The germline CDR1 and CDR2 sequences are MDHEN and SYDVKM. DNA for the CDR3: TGTGCCAGCATCGCATCTCCCTCTGGGGCCAACGTCCTGACTTTC. Translating it yields CASIASPSGANVLTF.

This clone was detected a few times. The chain links TRBV9 to TRBJ2-5; D remains unclear. The CDR3 loop spans 13 amino acids. Trimming shortened V by 3 bases and J by 1 base, and 7 bases separated the two germline ends. Germline V gene sequence: CDR1 SGDLS, CDR2 YYNGEE. The CDR3 loop is CASSATVQETQYF. The CDR3 coding sequence is TGTGCCAGCAGCGCGACGGTCCAAGAGACCCAGTACTTC.

This clone was found a few times. The chain links TRBV12-2 to TRBJ2-3; TRBD2, the D gene given by the table, was not confirmed from the DNA. TRBV12-2 is a listed pseudogene. CDR3 length: 19 amino acids. The DNA for the CDR3 is TGTGCAAGTCGCTTAGTCCCCGGGAGGGCCTGTCTCATCACAGATACGCAGTATTTT. It codes for CASRLVPGRACLITDTQYF.

CDR3 region: CASSPVTGYGYTF. CDR3 bases: TGTGCCAGCAGTCCCGTAACTGGTTATGGCTACACCTTC. The chain recombines TRBV28 with TRBJ1-2; D unresolved. Between the trimmed V and J ends, which lost 5 bases and 5 bases, there was a span of 12 bases. The V gene's germline CDR1 is MDHEN and CDR2 SYDVKM. CDR3 length: 13 amino acids.

This clone was seen a few times. The V call is TRBV7-9, the J call TRBJ2-3, with D perhaps TRBD1 (5 bases). This CDR3 has 19 amino acids. V was pared by 1 base and J by 0 bases, with 20 bases between. Germline V gene sequence: CDR1 SEHNR, CDR2 FQNEAQ (reference sequence). CDR3 sequence reads: CASSLGQRPFSGSTDTQYF. The CDR3 nucleotides read TGTGCCAGCAGCTTAGGACAGCGACCGTTTTCTGGTAGCACAGATACGCAGTATTTT.

The V and J genes are TRBV28 and TRBJ2-3; 11 positions match TRBD2. The CDR3 sequence is 14 residues long. V shed 6 bases, J shed 6 bases, and the junction held 5 bases outside the gene matches. Germline loops: CDR1 MDHEN, CDR2 SYDVKM. The CDR3 sequence: CASRLAGGSDTQYF. CDR3 nucleotide sequence: TGTGCCAGCAGGTTAGCGGGAGGGTCCGATACGCAGTATTTT.

This sequence joins TRBV5-1 and TRBJ1-1; D is uncertain. There are 13 residues in the CDR3. Germline assignment: CDR1 SGHRS and CDR2 YFSETQ. Trimming left V 4 bases short and J 1 base short, with 8 bases between. The CDR3 sequence: CASSQSGNTEAFF. CDR3 coding DNA: TGCGCCAGCAGCCAGAGCGGGAACACTGAAGCTTTCTTT.

The chain carries TRBV5-1 and TRBJ2-2; 9 bases match TRBD2. With 0 bases clipped from V and 4 bases from J, the junction kept 4 bases outside the gene matches. This CDR3 is 16 amino acids long. Germline CDR1 is SGHRS and CDR2 is YFSETQ. The CDR3 nucleotides are TGCGCCAGCAGCTTGGGGCTGGGACTAGCCACCGGGGAGCTGTTTTTT. Translation gives CASSLGLGLATGELFF.

This clone showed up just a few times. The gene calls are TRBV28 and TRBJ2-1; D tentatively reads TRBD1 or TRBD2 (5 bases each). The CDR3 is made up of 14 amino acids. V gave up 2 bases and J gave up 6 bases, with 11 bases separating them. CDR1 MDHEN and CDR2 SYDVKM come from the germline V gene. This CDR3 is CASSLGGSVNEQFF. CDR3 DNA sequence: TGTGCCAGCAGTTTAGGGGGAAGTGTCAATGAGCAGTTCTTC.